A single sample is the source of the 10 T cell receptor beta chains below, sequenced in a study of T-cell memory formation after mild COVID-19. From the 5' RACE reads, TCRdb called clonotypes with MiXCR, one entry per CDR3 protein. The sample yields about 210,000 distinct CDR3 sequences, more than 25% seen once. The sequenced sample consisted of PBMCs or a T cell subset sorted from them (not recorded which). The receptors originated from an adult woman who had mild COVID-19 (a few samples of this study predate the infection). Cell type and time point are not known.

This clonotype has a handful of counts. V and J are TRBV5-1 and TRBJ2-1; no firm D call. The CDR3 is 15 amino acids. The germline CDR1 and CDR2 sequences are SGHRS and YFSETQ. The V end was cut by 2 bases, the J end by 7 bases, with 16 bases between. CDR3 region: CASSFLYSSTNEQFF. CDR3 nucleotides: TGCGCCAGCAGCTTCTTATACAGCTCTACGAATGAGCAGTTCTTC.

The chain links TRBV4-1 to TRBJ2-3; D is uncertain. Germline V gene lookup returns CDR1 MGHRA and CDR2 YSYEKL. Trimming took off 2 bases at V and 0 bases at J, with 9 bases between the two ends. This CDR3 contains 15 residues. This CDR3 reads CASSQTATSTDTQYF. DNA for the CDR3: TGCGCCAGCAGCCAAACGGCCACTAGCACAGATACGCAGTATTTT.

This chain links TRBV12-3 or TRBV12-4 with TRBJ2-5; D is ambiguous. V was clipped by 10 bases and J by 9 bases, with 12 bases between them. The CDR3 is 10 residues long. The CDR3 reads CAIRPGAQYF. The CDR3 DNA sequence: TGTGCCATACGGCCAGGAGCCCAGTACTTC.

This clonotype was observed a handful of times. The chain carries TRBV20-1 and TRBJ1-4, with D perhaps matching TRBD1 (5 bases). Germline V lookup: CDR1 DFQATT, CDR2 SNEGSKA (reference sequence). V was cut by 2 bases and J by 0 bases, with 16 bases left in between. The CDR3 is 17 residues long. This CDR3 is CSARWGAGPATNEKLFF. The CDR3 DNA sequence: TGCAGTGCTAGATGGGGCGCAGGACCCGCAACTAATGAAAAACTGTTTTTT.

The V and J genes are TRBV19 and TRBJ2-1; 10 nucleotides line up with TRBD2. Germline-derived CDR1 and CDR2 are LNHDA and SQIVND (reference sequence). The CDR3 runs to 17 residues. J gave up 1 base and V 3 bases, and 6 bases lay outside the gene matches. The CDR3 region is CASSIKTSGPSYNEQFF. The CDR3 nucleotides are TGTGCCAGTAGTATTAAGACTAGCGGGCCGTCCTACAATGAGCAGTTCTTC.

The chain is built from TRBV29-1 and TRBJ1-5; a possible D gene is TRBD1 (5 bases). CDR1 and CDR2 (germline): SQVTM, ANQGSEA. Trimming removed 4 bases from V and 3 bases from J, with 10 bases in between. This CDR3 region has 13 residues. CDR3 in DNA: TGCAGCGTTGGGCAGGGACCCAATCAGCCCCAGCATTTT. Translated, it gives CSVGQGPNQPQHF.

This clonotype was seen only a few times. The CDR3 DNA is TGTGCCACCAGCAGAGATACCGGGGCCCAGTACTTC. Translating gives CATSRDTGAQYF. The chain employs TRBV15 and TRBJ2-5; tentative D call: TRBD2 (5 bases). V lost 0 bases to trimming and J lost 9 bases, with 8 bases between them. The CDR3 covers 12 residues. CDR1 LNHNV and CDR2 YYDKDF come from the germline V gene (reference sequence). Variable domain in full (rest from reference TRBV15 and TRBJ2-5): DAMVIQNPRYQVTQFGKPVTLSCSQTLNHNVMYWYQQKSSQAPKLLFHYYDKDFNNEADTPDNFQSRRPNTSFCFLDIRSPGLGDTAMYLCATSRDTGAQYFGPGTRLLVL.

This clonotype was detected only a few times. The chain is built from TRBV7-2 and TRBJ2-1; either TRBD1 or TRBD2 may fit D (5 bases each). Germline assignment: CDR1 SGHTA and CDR2 FQGNSA. Trimming removed 5 bases from V and 4 bases from J, with 21 bases in between. CDR3 length: 17 amino acids. The CDR3 sequence: CASSPSPGADLYNEQFF. The CDR3 bases are TGTGCCAGCAGCCCCTCTCCCGGGGCGGACCTGTACAATGAGCAGTTCTTC.

This chain joins TRBV11-3 and TRBJ2-7; 9 bases line up with TRBD1. The CDR3 length is 15 residues. The V gene's germline CDR1 is SGHNT and CDR2 YENEEA. V lost 4 bases, J lost 0 bases, and 4 bases stayed unmatched. CDR3: CASSSGTGSSYEQYF. Here the CDR3 DNA reads TGTGCCAGCAGCTCAGGGACAGGGAGCTCCTACGAGCAGTACTTC.

This clonotype was seen only a few times. The gene calls are TRBV5-1 and TRBJ1-1; 7 nucleotides agree with TRBD1. The V and J ends lost 2 bases and 2 bases, in that order; junction bases with no gene match: 3. CDR1 SGHRS and CDR2 YFSETQ come from the germline V gene. CDR3 length: 14 amino acids. In nucleotides, the CDR3 is TGCGCCAGCAGCTTCAACAGGGGAAACACTGAAGCTTTCTTT. Translated: CASSFNRGNTEAFF. The complete variable domain, with remaining parts taken from reference TRBV5-1 and TRBJ1-1, reads KAGVTQTPRYLIKTRGQQVTLSCSPISGHRSVSWYQQTPGQGLQFLFEYFSETQRNKGNFPGRFSGRQFSNSRSEMNVSTLELGDSALYLCASSFNRGNTEAFFGQGTRLTVV.